The 24 T cell receptor beta chains below all came from one sample that was sequenced in a study of blood T cell repertoires in COVID-19. Clones were read by immunoSEQ multiplex PCR, and TCRdb kept only the in-frame ones, dropping some. The sample lists 300,000 to 400,000 clones, 87% occurring once. Sequences were obtained from peripheral blood. These receptors were obtained from a woman aged 45-60 years with COVID-19, enrolled during active disease.

This clone has just a few counts. The J gene is TRBJ1-4, the V gene TRBV7-9; D is uncertain. The CDR3 is 13 amino acids. V was clipped by 4 bases and J by 8 bases, with 11 bases between them. Germline V gene data show CDR1 as SEHNR and CDR2 as FQNEAQ (reference sequence). The CDR3 loop is CASSSELVEKLFF. CDR3 DNA: TGTGCCAGCAGCTCGGAGTTGGTGGAAAAACTGTTTTTT.

This chain links TRBV27 with TRBJ1-2, with 7 nucleotides matching TRBD1. The germline V gene has CDR1 MNHEY and CDR2 SMNVEV (reference sequence). The CDR3 sequence is 15 residues long. V shed 5 bases, J shed 6 bases, and the junction held 12 bases outside the gene matches. The CDR3 reads CASSAALGQFNGYTF. The CDR3 nucleotides read TGTGCCAGCAGTGCCGCCCTGGGACAGTTTAATGGCTACACCTTC.

For the CDR3, the DNA is TGCGCCACTATGGGTCTAGCGGGAGGGCCGAGCACCGGGGAGCTGTTTTTT. Translating gives CATMGLAGGPSTGELFF. The chain is built from TRBV10-2 and TRBJ2-2; 12 positions match TRBD2. CDR1 and CDR2 (germline): WSHSY, SAAADI. J was trimmed by 4 bases and V by 10 bases; bases with no gene match: 13. The CDR3 is 17 amino acids.

Only a few counts were recorded for this clone. The chain is built from TRBV29-1 and TRBJ2-4, with D perhaps TRBD2 (6 bases). CDR3 size: 14 residues. Looked up from germline, CDR1 is SQVTM and CDR2 is ANQGSEA. V lost 7 bases, J lost 4 bases, and 17 bases lay in between. CDR3 protein: CSAWGDGEKNIQYF. CDR3 DNA sequence: TGCAGCGCCTGGGGGGACGGGGAAAAAAACATTCAGTACTTC.

The gene calls are TRBV5-4 and TRBJ2-7, with 8 bases lining up with TRBD2. The ends lost 4 bases at V and 5 bases at J; junction bases unmatched: 11. Germline V gene lookup returns CDR1 SGHNT and CDR2 YYREEE (reference sequence). This CDR3 is built from 15 residues. As DNA, the CDR3 is TGTGCCAGCAGCGAAGGGAGGACTAGCTTGAACGAGCAGTACTTC. Translation gives CASSEGRTSLNEQYF.

The gene calls are TRBV27 and TRBJ2-7; TRBD1 matches 10 bases. Germline-derived CDR1 and CDR2 are MNHEY and SMNVEV (reference sequence). V lost 5 bases to trimming and J lost 7 bases; unmatched junction nucleotides: 8. This CDR3 spans 14 amino acids. The CDR3 spells CASSKRDRGGEQYF. As DNA, the CDR3 is TGTGCCAGCAGTAAGCGGGACAGGGGAGGTGAGCAGTACTTC.

The genes are TRBV7-2 and TRBJ2-5; TRBD2 might be the D (5 bases). Germline CDR1 is SGHTA and CDR2 is FQGNSA. Between the trimmed V and J ends, which lost 2 bases and 1 base, there was a span of 20 bases. The CDR3 is made up of 18 amino acids. The CDR3, as DNA: TGTGCCAGCAGCTTACTCTCCAGGCGGGCTAAAGTCCAAGAGACCCAGTACTTC. Translated, it gives CASSLLSRRAKVQETQYF.

The rearrangement links TRBV4-3 to TRBJ2-1; 13 bases align to TRBD2. The trim removed 3 bases at V and 5 bases at J, leaving 7 bases unmatched. CDR3 length equals 17 residues. The V gene's germline CDR1 is LGHNA and CDR2 YSLEER. CDR3 DNA sequence: TGCGCCAGCAGCCAGGGTACCGGGACTAGCGGGAACAATGAGCAGTTCTTC. The encoded protein is CASSQGTGTSGNNEQFF.

The rearrangement joins TRBV19 to TRBJ2-7; 9 nucleotides match TRBD2. This CDR3 has 15 residues. V was pared by 6 bases and J by 5 bases, with 11 bases of the junction left unmatched. Germline lookup yields CDR1 LNHDA and CDR2 SQIVND (reference sequence). CDR3 sequence (DNA): TGTGCCAGTAGGGTGGCGGGAGGGCCGGCGAACGAGCAGTACTTC. Translation: CASRVAGGPANEQYF.

This chain uses TRBV29-1 with TRBJ2-5; 11 bases agree with TRBD1. V lost 5 bases to trimming and J lost 5 bases; unmatched junction nucleotides: 7. The CDR3 is 14 amino acids. Germline CDR1 SQVTM, CDR2 ANQGSEA. The CDR3 here is CSVYPGTGGETQYF. CDR3 nucleotides: TGCAGCGTTTACCCCGGGACAGGGGGTGAGACCCAGTACTTC.

This clone has a single count. The V and J genes are TRBV2 and TRBJ2-7; 13 nucleotides line up with TRBD2. The trim removed 3 bases at V and 3 bases at J, leaving 11 bases unmatched. The CDR3 has 18 amino acids. The V gene's germline CDR1 is SNHLY and CDR2 FYNNEI. The DNA of the CDR3 is TGTGCCAGCAGTGAGTGGACTAGCGGGAGTCGGTTCATCTACGAGCAGTACTTC. It codes for CASSEWTSGSRFIYEQYF.

The rearrangement links TRBV27 to TRBJ1-1; D gene unclear. Looked up from germline, CDR1 is MNHEY and CDR2 is SMNVEV (reference sequence). V was pared by 7 bases and J by 2 bases, with 17 bases between. The CDR3 is 15 amino acids. For the CDR3, the DNA is TGTGCCAGCAAGTTTTTGTACCGACTAAACACTGAAGCTTTCTTT. It yields the protein CASKFLYRLNTEAFF.

This clone was recorded a few times. J is TRBJ2-1 and V is TRBV6-2 or TRBV6-3; TRBD2 agrees at 12 bases. Germline CDR1 reads MNHEY; CDR2 reads SVGEGT. V dropped 0 bases and J dropped 10; count of bases not matched to a gene: 13. This CDR3 has 18 amino acids. This CDR3 is CASSYSLRASGRAGEQFF. In DNA form, the CDR3 reads TGTGCCAGCAGTTACTCTTTAAGGGCTAGCGGGAGGGCCGGGGAGCAGTTCTTC.

The genes are TRBV29-1 and TRBJ1-5; TRBD1 agrees at 9 bases. The germline V gene has CDR1 SQVTM and CDR2 ANQGSEA. The CDR3 is 13 amino acids. Losses at the gene ends were 6 bases for V and 2 bases for J; bases not matched to a gene: 2. Written as DNA, the CDR3 is TGCAGCGTCGGGGACAGGGGCAATCAGCCCCAGCATTTT. It yields the protein CSVGDRGNQPQHF.

This clone was counted only a few times. This chain uses TRBV7-3 with TRBJ2-3; TRBD1 agrees at 7 bases. The germline V gene has CDR1 SGHTA and CDR2 FQGTGA. CDR3 size: 15 residues. The V and J ends lost 8 bases and 1 base, in that order; junction bases with no gene match: 9. CDR3 sequence reads: CASSRGQPGTDTQYF. CDR3 sequence (DNA): TGTGCCAGCTCAAGGGGACAGCCTGGCACAGATACGCAGTATTTT.

V and J are TRBV7-2 and TRBJ2-1, with TRBD2 matching 8 bases. Germline assignment: CDR1 SGHTA and CDR2 FQGNSA. V lost 4 bases and J lost 6; bases outside the gene matches: 11. The CDR3 runs 16 residues. CDR3: CASSSGGSGAGNEQFF. The CDR3 DNA sequence: TGTGCCAGCAGCTCCGGAGGTAGCGGGGCGGGCAATGAGCAGTTCTTC.

The rearrangement joins TRBV19 to TRBJ2-3; TRBD1 is a possible D gene (6 bases). V was shortened by 3 bases and J by 2 bases, with 15 bases between the two germline ends. CDR3 size: 16 residues. Per the germline V gene, CDR1 is LNHDA and CDR2 is SQIVND (reference sequence). Here the CDR3 DNA reads TGTGCCAGTAGTATCGGCTACAGGGCAAACACAGATACGCAGTATTTT. This encodes CASSIGYRANTDTQYF.

V usage is TRBV5-6 and J usage is TRBJ2-1; 10 positions agree with TRBD2. V lost 4 bases, J lost 9 bases, and 13 bases stayed unmatched. CDR3 length: 16 amino acids. From germline, CDR1 is SGHDT and CDR2 YYEEEE. CDR3 sequence reads: CASSPGMLAGVREQFF. The CDR3 nucleotides are TGTGCCAGCAGCCCTGGCATGCTAGCGGGAGTCCGTGAGCAGTTCTTC.

The gene calls are TRBV29-1 and TRBJ1-5; the D gene is possibly TRBD1 (5 bases). Trimming shortened V by 1 base and J by 5 bases, and 18 bases separated the two germline ends. The CDR3 consists of 16 residues. CDR1 SQVTM and CDR2 ANQGSEA come from the germline V gene. The CDR3 DNA reads TGCAGCGTTGAAGTGGGCAGGGCGAAGTACTATCAGCCCCAGCATTTT. It translates to CSVEVGRAKYYQPQHF.

CDR3 sequence reads: CASSSGTSGPYEQYF. As DNA, the CDR3 is TGTGCCAGCAGCTCCGGGACTAGCGGTCCCTACGAGCAGTACTTC. V gene TRBV5-4 combines with J gene TRBJ2-7; 11 bases fit TRBD2. This CDR3 comprises 15 residues. Per the germline V gene, CDR1 is SGHNT and CDR2 is YYREEE (reference sequence). V shed 3 bases and J 2 bases; nucleotides not matched to a gene: 4.

The chain is built from TRBV4-2 and TRBJ2-7, with 11 nucleotides matching TRBD2. With 1 base clipped from V and 3 bases from J, the junction kept 11 bases outside the gene matches. This CDR3 region has 18 residues. Germline lookup yields CDR1 LGHNA and CDR2 YNFKEQ. CDR3 coding DNA: TGTGCCAGCAGCCAAGCCTCGGGACTAGCGGAAGATAGCTACGAGCAGTACTTC. Its protein product is CASSQASGLAEDSYEQYF.

CDR3 region: CASSLRGTGGNEQFF. Written as DNA, the CDR3 is TGTGCCAGCTCACTAAGGGGGACAGGGGGCAATGAGCAGTTCTTC. V usage is TRBV11-3 and J usage is TRBJ2-1, with 11 bases that match TRBD1. This CDR3 has 15 residues. CDR1 is SGHNT and CDR2 is YENEEA in the germline V gene. Trimming took 8 bases from V and 6 from J; bases not matched to a gene: 9. The full variable domain, its missing parts supplied by reference TRBV11-3 and TRBJ2-1, is EAGVVQSPRYKIIEKKQPVAFWCNPISGHNTLYWYLQNLGQGPELLIRYENEEAVDDSQLPKDRFSAERLKGVDSTLKIQPAELGDSAVYLCASSLRGTGGNEQFFGPGTRLTVL.

V usage is TRBV6-5 and J usage is TRBJ2-7, with 8 bases aligning to TRBD2. Germline V CDR1 and CDR2: MNHEY, SVGAGI. J was trimmed by 5 bases and V by 0 bases; bases with no gene match: 9. The CDR3 spans 16 residues. The CDR3 bases are TGTGCCAGCAGTTACTCGAGTATGAGCGGGAGCGACGAGCAGTACTTC. Its protein product is CASSYSSMSGSDEQYF.

This sequence joins TRBV11-2 and TRBJ1-5; D possibly corresponds to TRBD1 (5 bases). This CDR3 comprises 14 residues. In germline, CDR1 is SGHAT, CDR2 FQNNGV. V was trimmed by 4 bases and J by 4 bases, leaving 11 bases between them. The chain's CDR3 is CASSSNGGNQPQHF. CDR3 sequence (DNA): TGTGCCAGCAGCTCGAACGGGGGTAATCAGCCCCAGCATTTT.